Following are 28 T cell receptor beta chains from one sample sequenced in a study of blood T cell repertoires in COVID-19 (dated by TCRdb to about 2020). Library preparation was by the immunoSEQ multiplex PCR assay. TCRdb re-hosts the immuneACCESS table, in-frame sequences only. Its copies lack some clones; in the studies checked, an unresolved V gene accounts for under half of them, and the cause for the rest is not known. The sample table contains about 42,000 clones; only one count was recorded for approximately 91% of them. The top ten constitute approximately 0.4% of the sample. Input material: peripheral blood. The origin of the receptors is a human donor in a cohort sampled during active COVID-19.

This clone was recorded once. The V and J genes are TRBV27 and TRBJ2-7, with 14 bases aligning to TRBD2. J gave up 6 bases and V 2 bases, and 3 bases lay outside the gene matches. Per germline, CDR1 MNHEY and CDR2 SMNVEV (reference sequence). This CDR3 region has 15 residues. The CDR3 here is CASSLGTSGGSEQYF. The CDR3, as DNA: TGTGCCAGCAGTTTAGGGACTAGCGGGGGATCCGAGCAGTACTTC.

V and J are TRBV11-2 and TRBJ2-2, with a tentative D call TRBD1 (5 bases). The CDR3 loop spans 17 amino acids. Trimming cost V 5 bases and J 5 bases, with 21 bases left between them. CDR1 is SGHAT and CDR2 is FQNNGV in the germline V gene. The CDR3 protein is CASSLNRWGAETGELFF. CDR3 nucleotides: TGTGCCAGCAGCCTTAACCGGTGGGGCGCTGAAACCGGGGAGCTGTTTTTT.

This chain links TRBV15 with TRBJ1-4, with D possibly TRBD1 on 5 matching bases. This CDR3 has 16 residues. CDR1 is LNHNV, CDR2 YYDKDF, per germline (reference sequence). V was pared by 3 bases and J by 7 bases, with 18 bases between. The CDR3 loop reads CATSSGQVGGGEKLFF. CDR3 DNA: TGTGCCACCAGCAGCGGGCAAGTTGGGGGAGGTGAAAAACTGTTTTTT.

The rearrangement uses TRBV2 and TRBJ1-4, with 8 bases matching TRBD1. This CDR3 region has 16 residues. Germline V CDR1 and CDR2: SNHLY, FYNNEI. J gave up 3 bases and V 6 bases, and 9 bases lay outside the gene matches. The CDR3 DNA is TGTGCCAGCAGATGGACAGGGACGGGGGCTAATGAAAAACTGTTTTTT. Its translation: CASRWTGTGANEKLFF.

The CDR3 nucleotides are TGTGCCAGCAGCTTGGGGGACAGTTACACCATATATTTT. It specifies CASSLGDSYTIYF. The chain joins TRBV5-8 to TRBJ1-3, with 7 bases matching TRBD1. The CDR3 sequence is 13 residues long. Trimming at V came to 0 bases and at J to 8 bases, leaving 2 bases not matched to a gene. Germline values: CDR1 SGHTS, CDR2 YDEGEE.

V is TRBV7-9 and J is TRBJ1-4, with unresolved D. V dropped 3 bases and J dropped 1 base, with 3 bases sitting between them. Looked up from germline, CDR1 is SEHNR and CDR2 is FQNEAQ (reference sequence). The CDR3 loop spans 13 amino acids. The CDR3: CASSFRTNEKLFF. As DNA, the CDR3 is TGTGCCAGCAGCTTCCGAACTAATGAAAAACTGTTTTTT. The full variable domain, in which reference TRBV7-9 and TRBJ1-4 provide the parts outside the CDR3, is DTGVSQNPRHKITKRGQNVTFRCDPISEHNRLYWYRQTLGQGPEFLTYFQNEAQLEKSRLLSDRFSAERPKGSFSTLEIQRTEQGDSAMYLCASSFRTNEKLFFGSGTQLSVL.

The gene calls are TRBV7-2 and TRBJ1-3; D perhaps matches TRBD1 (5 bases). The CDR3 is 16 residues long. Germline V gene sequence: CDR1 SGHTA, CDR2 FQGNSA. Deletions cut 5 bases from V and 0 bases from J, with 14 bases between. In nucleotides, the CDR3 is TGTGCCAGCAGCCGTGGGGGACTGAACTCTGGAAACACCATATATTTT. It yields the protein CASSRGGLNSGNTIYF.

The rearrangement uses TRBV19 and TRBJ1-6, with 7 bases lining up with TRBD1. This CDR3 spans 15 amino acids. After removal of 5 bases from V and 9 bases from J, the junction contained 10 bases not matched to a gene. Germline V gives CDR1 LNHDA, CDR2 SQIVND (reference sequence). In nucleotides, the CDR3 is TGTGCCAGTAGTTCCTGGACAGGCGGAGGTTCACCCCTCCACTTT. Translating it yields CASSSWTGGGSPLHF.

The chain couples TRBV7-2 to TRBJ2-7; D is possibly TRBD2 (5 bases). Germline V CDR1 and CDR2: SGHTA, FQGNSA. The CDR3 is 14 amino acids. The V and J ends lost 5 bases and 3 bases respectively, with 14 bases between them. The CDR3 region is CASSRHGDYYEQYF. The CDR3, as DNA: TGTGCCAGCAGCCGCCACGGGGATTACTACGAGCAGTACTTC.

The chain links TRBV11-2 to TRBJ1-1, with 8 bases fitting TRBD1. CDR1 and CDR2 from the germline V gene are SGHAT and FQNNGV. The CDR3 is 10 amino acids. V lost 9 bases, J lost 12 bases, and 6 bases stayed unmatched. CDR3 region: CARTDRGSFF. In DNA form, the CDR3 reads TGTGCCAGAACCGACAGGGGATCTTTCTTT.

The chain joins TRBV6-2 or TRBV6-3 to TRBJ1-5; 7 positions agree with TRBD1. This CDR3 spans 15 amino acids. V lost 2 bases to trimming and J lost 1 base; unmatched junction nucleotides: 2. Germline V CDR1 and CDR2: MNHEY, SVGEGT. The CDR3 DNA reads as TGTGCCAGCAGTTACGACAGGGCAAGCAATCAGCCCCAGCATTTT. It yields the protein CASSYDRASNQPQHF.

The chain carries TRBV18 and TRBJ1-6; D ambiguous. Trimming pared 2 bases from V and 1 base from J, leaving 6 bases between. The CDR3 extends over 15 amino acids. Germline V gene sequence: CDR1 KGHSH, CDR2 LQKENI. CDR3: CASSPSESYNSPLHF. The DNA for the CDR3 is TGTGCCAGCTCACCATCGGAGTCCTATAATTCACCCCTCCACTTT.

The V and J genes are TRBV19 and TRBJ1-6, with D perhaps TRBD1 (6 bases). The V end was cut by 4 bases, the J end by 10 bases, with 20 bases between. The CDR3 has 16 amino acids. Germline V gene lookup returns CDR1 LNHDA and CDR2 SQIVND (reference sequence). In nucleotides, the CDR3 is TGTGCCAGTAGTACGCAATCGGACAGAAGAGAATCACCCCTCCACTTT. The encoded protein is CASSTQSDRRESPLHF.

The chain links TRBV15 to TRBJ1-4, with 9 bases lining up with TRBD1. The CDR3 is 14 amino acids. Germline lookup yields CDR1 LNHNV and CDR2 YYDKDF (reference sequence). With V trimmed by 1 base and J by 10 bases, 4 bases remained unmatched. This CDR3 reads CATSRGQGVGKLFF. As DNA, the CDR3 is TGTGCCACCAGCAGAGGACAGGGGGTCGGAAAACTGTTTTTT.

V is TRBV29-1 and J is TRBJ2-7; 7 nucleotides align to TRBD1. V was pared by 6 bases and J by 2 bases, with 7 bases of the junction left unmatched. CDR3 size: 13 residues. CDR1 is SQVTM and CDR2 is ANQGSEA in the germline V gene. The CDR3 here is CSVARDSAYEQYF. CDR3 DNA sequence: TGCAGCGTCGCCCGGGACAGCGCCTACGAGCAGTACTTC.

The CDR3 sequence is CASSKGFHEQYF. Here the CDR3 DNA reads TGCGCCAGCAGTAAGGGGTTCCACGAGCAGTACTTC. The rearrangement joins TRBV10-1 to TRBJ2-7, with D tentatively TRBD1 (5 bases). The CDR3 has 12 amino acids. V lost 5 bases to trimming and J lost 5 bases, with 10 bases between them. In germline, CDR1 is WNHNN, CDR2 SYGVQD (reference sequence).

This sequence joins TRBV20-1 and TRBJ2-7; 7 bases align to TRBD1. Per the germline V gene, CDR1 is DFQATT and CDR2 is SNEGSKA (reference sequence). The CDR3 length is 14 residues. V trimming: 3 bases; J trimming: 3 bases; junction bases outside the gene matches: 8. CDR3 sequence reads: CSASRGGEVYEQYF. CDR3 bases: TGCAGTGCTAGTCGAGGGGGCGAAGTCTACGAGCAGTACTTC.

The rearrangement joins TRBV5-6 to TRBJ1-2; D may be TRBD1 (5 bases). Trimming took off 1 base at V and 3 bases at J, with 10 bases between the two ends. CDR3 length equals 14 residues. CDR1 SGHDT and CDR2 YYEEEE come from the germline V gene. The CDR3, as DNA: TGTGCCAGCAGCTTGTCAGGGCTCGACTATGGCTACACCTTC. Its translation is CASSLSGLDYGYTF.

The chain recombines TRBV16 with TRBJ1-2; D is perhaps TRBD1 (6 bases). The V gene's germline CDR1 is KGHSY and CDR2 FQNENV. Trimming pared 0 bases from V and 4 bases from J, leaving 12 bases between. The CDR3 contains 15 residues. The CDR3 here is CASSQSGAGSYGYTF. CDR3 bases: TGTGCCAGCAGCCAATCGGGGGCAGGGAGCTATGGCTACACCTTC. Full variable domain (missing parts from reference TRBV16 and TRBJ1-2): GEEVAQTPKHLVRGEGQKAKLYCAPIKGHSYVFWYQQVLKNEFKFLISFQNENVFDETGMPKERFSAKCLPNSPCSLEIQATKLEDSAVYFCASSQSGAGSYGYTFGSGTRLTVV.

This chain joins TRBV28 and TRBJ1-5, with 9 bases identical to TRBD1. CDR1 MDHEN and CDR2 SYDVKM come from the germline V gene. The junction had 10 bases not matched to a gene; V was cut back by 4 bases and J by 6 bases. CDR3 length equals 16 residues. The CDR3 DNA sequence: TGTGCCAGCAGTTCGAAGGACAGGGGCGTAATTCAGCCCCAGCATTTT. As protein: CASSSKDRGVIQPQHF.

The rearrangement joins TRBV7-2 to TRBJ2-7; perhaps TRBD1 as D (6 bases). Germline loops: CDR1 SGHTA, CDR2 FQGNSA. The CDR3 runs to 15 residues. The V end was cut by 2 bases, the J end by 4 bases, with 15 bases between. CDR3 DNA: TGTGCCAGCAGCTTATCCAGGGGTAAATCGTACGAGCAGTACTTC. It encodes CASSLSRGKSYEQYF.

This sequence joins TRBV19 and TRBJ2-2; 11 bases are shared with TRBD1. This CDR3 spans 15 amino acids. V dropped 4 bases and J dropped 5; count of bases not matched to a gene: 3. Looked up from germline, CDR1 is LNHDA and CDR2 is SQIVND (reference sequence). The CDR3 nucleotides are TGTGCCAGTAGTACCGGGACAGGGGGGACCGGGGAGCTGTTTTTT. Protein sequence: CASSTGTGGTGELFF.

V is TRBV25-1 and J is TRBJ1-1; 9 bases align to TRBD1. Per the germline V gene, CDR1 is MGHDK and CDR2 is SYGVNS. The junction had 6 bases not matched to a gene; V was cut back by 6 bases and J by 1 base. This CDR3 spans 15 amino acids. CDR3 nucleotides: TGTGCCAGCAGCATAGGACAGGGGCCGAACACTGAAGCTTTCTTT. This sequence encodes CASSIGQGPNTEAFF.

The chain couples TRBV6-5 to TRBJ2-7; TRBD1 matches at 7 bases. Germline lookup yields CDR1 MNHEY and CDR2 SVGAGI. CDR3 length: 13 amino acids. Losses at the gene ends were 9 bases for V and 3 bases for J; bases not matched to a gene: 8. CDR3 region: CASQGVSLYEQYF. CDR3 bases: TGTGCCAGTCAGGGGGTGAGTCTCTACGAGCAGTACTTC.

The chain is built from TRBV6-5 and TRBJ1-3; 9 bases agree with TRBD1. Per the germline V gene, CDR1 is MNHEY and CDR2 is SVGAGI. There are 15 residues in the CDR3. V trimming: 5 bases; J trimming: 3 bases; junction bases outside the gene matches: 5. CDR3 region: CASSLGQGFGNTIYF. CDR3 DNA sequence: TGTGCCAGCAGTCTGGGACAGGGCTTTGGAAACACCATATATTTT.

This chain connects TRBV11-2 to TRBJ1-3; D unclear. This CDR3 is 11 amino acids long. The ends were cut back, 5 bases at V and 3 bases at J, with 2 bases in the middle. Germline V gene sequence: CDR1 SGHAT, CDR2 FQNNGV. CDR3 loop: CASSHGNTIYF. In DNA, the CDR3 is TGTGCCAGCAGCCATGGAAACACCATATATTTT.

The chain joins TRBV19 to TRBJ2-6; unclear D gene. Germline CDR1 reads LNHDA; CDR2 reads SQIVND (reference sequence). The CDR3 consists of 14 residues. The V and J ends lost 7 bases and 1 base respectively, with 8 bases between them. The CDR3 protein is CASNEASGANVLTF. CDR3 in DNA: TGTGCCAGTAATGAAGCATCTGGGGCCAACGTCCTGACTTTC.

The chain recombines TRBV29-1 with TRBJ1-2; TRBD1 matches 8 bases. Per germline, CDR1 SQVTM and CDR2 ANQGSEA. Trimming at V came to 2 bases and at J to 5 bases, leaving 10 bases not matched to a gene. This CDR3 has 15 amino acids. CDR3 coding DNA: TGCAGCGTTGAACGGGGGACAGGCAACCTTTATGGCTACACCTTC. This sequence encodes CSVERGTGNLYGYTF.